This T cell receptor (beta chain) was obtained from a study of CD8 T cells in Susac syndrome. It was with random hexamers that roughly 0.5 to 1 ug RNA was reverse transcribed. An immunoSEQ multiplex PCR amplified TCR beta CDR3 over 54 Vbeta and 13 Jbeta. From the immunoSEQ multiplex PCR reads, TCRdb called clonotypes with MiXCR, one entry per CDR3 protein. The sample lists 120,000 to 150,000 distinct CDR3 sequences, nearly 95% seen once, with approximately 0.3% in the top ten. The CDR3 length is 15 residues. V gave up 4 bases and J gave up 4 bases; unmatched junction bases: 3. Looked up from germline, CDR1 is LNHNV and CDR2 is YYDKDF (reference sequence). This clonotype was seen once.

This sequence joins TRBV15 and TRBJ2-5, with 13 bases fitting TRBD2. Sequences were obtained from CD8+ T cells from PBMCs. This receptor was obtained from a human donor in good health. CDR3 DNA: TGTGCCACCAGCACGAGGACTAGCGGGAGAGAGACCCAGTACTTC. Translating gives CATSTRTSGRETQYF.